The present entry profiles one T cell receptor (beta chain) with its context. The antigen remains unidentified. The junction does not match germline at one end; this may be a read error. This sample is part of a study of vaccination and CD4 T cells after COVID-19. Study overall: Convalescent cases consisted of six males and four females, of whom two were Hispanic.

Sequenced with the Oncomine TCR Beta short-read assay was DNA taken from cultured CD4+ T cells. Cultures of CD4+ T cells served as the source for extracting genomic DNA. MiXCR was run by TCRdb on the PCR reads, yielding one entry per CDR3 protein. This table holds 8,500 to 10,000 distinct CDR3 sequences, around 50% found once. Treatment specified: approximately 9-day PBMC culture with coronavirus spike peptide pools or control peptides (ViraFEST assay). Germline V CDR1 and CDR2: DFQATT, SNEGSKA (reference sequence). The CDR3 has 12 amino acids. The sample taken for sequencing was CD4+ T cells from blood, cultured in vitro. The source is a human donor who had recovered from COVID-19. The chain carries TRBV20-1 and TRBJ2-1, with 7 bases identical to TRBD2. CDR3 sequence reads: CKLNGRNNEQFF. In DNA, the CDR3 is TGTAAACTGAACGGGAGGAACAATGAGCAGTTCTTC.